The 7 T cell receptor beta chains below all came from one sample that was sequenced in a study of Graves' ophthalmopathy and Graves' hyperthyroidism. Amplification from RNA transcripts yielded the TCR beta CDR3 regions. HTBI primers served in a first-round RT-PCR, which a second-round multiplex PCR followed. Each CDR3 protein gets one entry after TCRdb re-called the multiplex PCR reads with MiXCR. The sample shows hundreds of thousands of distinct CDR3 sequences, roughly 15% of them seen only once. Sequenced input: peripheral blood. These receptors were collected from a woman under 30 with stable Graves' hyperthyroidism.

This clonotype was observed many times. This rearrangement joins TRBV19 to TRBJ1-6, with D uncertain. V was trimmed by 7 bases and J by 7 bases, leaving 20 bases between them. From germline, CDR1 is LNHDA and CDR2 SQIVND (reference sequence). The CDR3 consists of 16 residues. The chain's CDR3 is CASTRQSGRRNSPLHF. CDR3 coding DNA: TGTGCCAGTACCCGACAATCGGGCAGACGGAATTCACCCCTCCACTTT.

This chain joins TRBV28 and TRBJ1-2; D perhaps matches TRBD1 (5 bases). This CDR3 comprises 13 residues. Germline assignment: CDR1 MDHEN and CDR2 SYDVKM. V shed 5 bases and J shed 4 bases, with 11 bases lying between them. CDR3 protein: CASSLGHRYGYTF. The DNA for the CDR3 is TGTGCCAGCAGTCTCGGACATCGCTATGGCTACACCTTC.

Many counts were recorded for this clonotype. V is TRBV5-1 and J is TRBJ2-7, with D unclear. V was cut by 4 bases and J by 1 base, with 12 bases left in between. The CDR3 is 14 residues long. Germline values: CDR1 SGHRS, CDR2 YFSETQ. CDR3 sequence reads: CASSPQAGSYEQYF. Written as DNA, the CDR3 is TGCGCCAGCAGCCCCCAGGCAGGTTCCTACGAGCAGTACTTC.

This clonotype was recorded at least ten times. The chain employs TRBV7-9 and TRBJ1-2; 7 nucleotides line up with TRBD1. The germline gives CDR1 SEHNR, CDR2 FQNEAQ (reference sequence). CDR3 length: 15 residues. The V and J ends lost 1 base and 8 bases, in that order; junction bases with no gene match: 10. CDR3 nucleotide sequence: TGTGCCAGCAGCTTAGGGACAGGAGGAAAAGACGGCTACACCTTC. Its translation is CASSLGTGGKDGYTF.

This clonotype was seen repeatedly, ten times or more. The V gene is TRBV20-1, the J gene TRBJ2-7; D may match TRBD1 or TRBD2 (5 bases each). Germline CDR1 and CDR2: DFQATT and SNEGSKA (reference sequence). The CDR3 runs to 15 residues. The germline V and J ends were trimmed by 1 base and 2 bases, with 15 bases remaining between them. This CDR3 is CSARGYGTAAYEQYF. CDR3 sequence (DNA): TGCAGTGCTAGAGGCTACGGGACGGCAGCCTACGAGCAGTACTTC.

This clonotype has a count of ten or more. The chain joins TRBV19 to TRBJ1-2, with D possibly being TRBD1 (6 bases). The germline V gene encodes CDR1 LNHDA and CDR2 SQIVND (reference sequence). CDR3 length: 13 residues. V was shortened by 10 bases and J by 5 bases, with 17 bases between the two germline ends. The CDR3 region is CATRAGQLYGYTF. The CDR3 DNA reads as TGTGCCACCAGGGCAGGACAGCTTTATGGCTACACCTTC.

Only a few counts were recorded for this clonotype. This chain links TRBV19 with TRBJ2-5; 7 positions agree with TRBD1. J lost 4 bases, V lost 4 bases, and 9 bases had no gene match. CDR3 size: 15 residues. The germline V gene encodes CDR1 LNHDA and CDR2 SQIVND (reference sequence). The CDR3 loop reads CASSTNSPGGETQYF. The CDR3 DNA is TGTGCCAGTAGTACTAACAGTCCAGGGGGAGAGACCCAGTACTTC.